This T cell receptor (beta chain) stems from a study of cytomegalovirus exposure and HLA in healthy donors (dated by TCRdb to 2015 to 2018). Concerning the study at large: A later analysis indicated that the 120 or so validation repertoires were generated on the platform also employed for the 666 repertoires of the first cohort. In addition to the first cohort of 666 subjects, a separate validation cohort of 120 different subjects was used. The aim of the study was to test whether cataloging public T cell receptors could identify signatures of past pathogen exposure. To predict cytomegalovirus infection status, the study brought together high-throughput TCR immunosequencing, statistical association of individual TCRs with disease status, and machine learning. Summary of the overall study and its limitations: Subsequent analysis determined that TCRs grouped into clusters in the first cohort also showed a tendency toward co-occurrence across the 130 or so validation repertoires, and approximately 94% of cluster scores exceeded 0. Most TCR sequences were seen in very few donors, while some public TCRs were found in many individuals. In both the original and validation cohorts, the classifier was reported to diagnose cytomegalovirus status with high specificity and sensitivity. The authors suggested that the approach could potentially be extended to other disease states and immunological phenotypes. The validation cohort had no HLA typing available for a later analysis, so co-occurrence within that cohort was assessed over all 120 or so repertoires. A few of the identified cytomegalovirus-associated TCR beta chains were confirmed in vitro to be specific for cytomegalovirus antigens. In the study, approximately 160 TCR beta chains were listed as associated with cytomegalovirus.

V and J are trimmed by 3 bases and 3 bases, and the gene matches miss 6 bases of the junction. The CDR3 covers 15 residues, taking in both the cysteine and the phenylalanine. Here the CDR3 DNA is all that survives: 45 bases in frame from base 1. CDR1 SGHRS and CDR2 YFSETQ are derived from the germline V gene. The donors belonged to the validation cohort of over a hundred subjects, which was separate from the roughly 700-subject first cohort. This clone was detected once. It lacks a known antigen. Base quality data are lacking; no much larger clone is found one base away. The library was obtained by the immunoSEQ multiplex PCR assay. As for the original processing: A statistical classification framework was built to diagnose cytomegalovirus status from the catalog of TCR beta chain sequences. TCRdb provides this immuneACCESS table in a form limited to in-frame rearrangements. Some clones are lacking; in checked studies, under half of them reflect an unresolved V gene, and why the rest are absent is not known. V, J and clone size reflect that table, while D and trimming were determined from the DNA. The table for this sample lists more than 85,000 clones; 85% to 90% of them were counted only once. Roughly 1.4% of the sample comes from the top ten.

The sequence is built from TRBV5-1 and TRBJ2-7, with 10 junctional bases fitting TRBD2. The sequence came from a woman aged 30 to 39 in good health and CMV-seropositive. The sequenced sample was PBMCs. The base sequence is TGCGCCAGCAGCTGGGGACTAGCGCTAGACTACGAGCAGTACTTC. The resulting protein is CASSWGLALDYEQYF.